This T cell receptor (beta chain) was identified during a study of T cells in Graves' hyperthyroidism and ophthalmopathy. Study summary: Peripheral blood sampling occurred at initial diagnosis, before any treatment. Study-wide results and caveats: With a median lead of approximately six months before onset, the model predicted ophthalmopathy.

Thyroid ultrasound, orbital computed tomography, clinical symptoms, and serum thyroxine and TRAb underpinned diagnoses. A word on this clonotype: Its specificity is unknown. This clone may be a read error of a much larger clone one base away.

TCR beta CDR3 sequences were amplified from RNA transcripts. A set of HTBI primers served as the primers for a first-round RT-PCR of the TCR CDR3. TCRdb re-analysed the multiplex PCR reads in MiXCR, keeping a single row per CDR3 protein. The sample records about 300,000 distinct CDR3 sequences, around 20% being singletons. Material: blood. The receptor was isolated from a man in his fifties with Graves' ophthalmopathy.

Here the CDR3 DNA reads TGCAGAGTCGGCCCGTTGAACACTGAAGCTCTCTTT. This codes for CRVGPLNTEALF. The chain is built from TRBV20-1 and TRBJ1-1; the D is unclear. The CDR3 totals 12 residues. The V gene's germline CDR1 is DFQATT and CDR2 SNEGSKA (reference sequence).